The 18 T cell receptor beta chains presented below share a single source sample, sequenced in a study of cytomegalovirus exposure and HLA in healthy donors. With 60 Vbeta and 13 Jbeta primers, the PCR was carried out. Repertoires were generated with immunoSEQ multiplex PCR, while TCRdb's copy carries only in-frame clones and drops some. The repertoire consists of under 200,000 clones, with approximately 70% occurring once and the leading ten covering around 3%. The sequencing input was PBMCs. These receptors were obtained from a woman between 40 and 50 years old in good health and CMV-seropositive.

Concerning this clone: Mismatch with germline at one junction end may stem from a read error. The chain's CDR3 is CASSQDPGSNQPQNF. DNA of the CDR3: TGCGCCAGCAGCCAAGATCCGGGTAGCAATCAGCCCCAGAATTTT. This chain connects TRBV4-3 to TRBJ1-5; D remains ambiguous. The germline CDR1 and CDR2 sequences are LGHNA and YSLEER. The CDR3 loop spans 15 amino acids.

The chain joins TRBV27 to TRBJ2-6; maybe TRBD1 (5 bases). Per the germline V gene, CDR1 is MNHEY and CDR2 is SMNVEV (reference sequence). V lost 7 bases and J lost 0, with 16 bases in between. This CDR3 is 17 amino acids long. The CDR3 DNA reads TGTGCCAGCAAAAGGGGAATACACGCCTCTGGGGCCAACGTCCTGACTTTC. Amino acid sequence: CASKRGIHASGANVLTF.

This clone was picked up one time. The chain links TRBV6-6 to TRBJ2-7, with 7 bases that match TRBD1. In germline, CDR1 is MNHNY, CDR2 SVGAGI (reference sequence). The V segment lost 2 bases and the J segment 6 bases; nucleotides outside the gene matches: 7. The CDR3 has 14 residues. The CDR3: CASSYRDSIPEQYF. CDR3 DNA sequence: TGTGCCAGCAGTTACCGGGACAGTATTCCCGAGCAGTACTTC.

The sample holds a few counts of this clone. The chain employs TRBV28 and TRBJ1-1; no clear D. CDR1 is MDHEN, CDR2 SYDVKM, per germline. V was trimmed by 10 bases and J by 1 base, leaving 10 bases between them. The CDR3 covers 12 residues. Here the CDR3 reads CAISQQNTEAFF. The CDR3 DNA reads TGTGCCATTTCACAGCAGAACACTGAAGCTTTCTTT.

The chain carries TRBV4-3 and TRBJ1-4; D not resolved. The CDR3 has 16 residues. Germline V CDR1 and CDR2: LGHNA, YSLEER. V gave up 0 bases and J gave up 3 bases, with 11 bases separating them. CDR3: CASSQDTGSPNEKLFF. In nucleotides, the CDR3 is TGCGCCAGCAGCCAAGATACGGGGTCCCCTAATGAAAAACTGTTTTTT.

A few counts support this clone. This CDR3 is CASSQEAVNTEAFF. CDR3 in DNA: TGCGCCAGCAGCCAAGAAGCGGTGAACACTGAAGCTTTCTTT. This chain uses TRBV4-3 with TRBJ1-1; D unresolved. The germline gives CDR1 LGHNA, CDR2 YSLEER. The CDR3 is 14 residues long. Trimming took off 0 bases at V and 0 bases at J, with 5 bases between the two ends.

The count of this clone is one. The chain uses TRBV28 and TRBJ2-7; tentative D call: TRBD2 (6 bases). The V gene lost 6 bases and the J gene lost 0 bases, with 18 bases spanning the gap. This CDR3 has 16 amino acids. Germline CDR1 is MDHEN and CDR2 is SYDVKM. The CDR3 DNA sequence: TGTGCCAGCAGCCCCGGGGGAGCTACCAGCTCCTACGAGCAGTACTTC. This encodes CASSPGGATSSYEQYF.

This clone has a handful of counts. The V gene is TRBV7-9, the J gene TRBJ1-2, with a possible D match to TRBD1 (5 bases). The germline V gene encodes CDR1 SEHNR and CDR2 FQNEAQ (reference sequence). V shed 3 bases and J shed 1 base, with 12 bases lying between them. The CDR3 is 15 amino acids. This CDR3 is CASSFGGELNYGYTF. Here the CDR3 DNA reads TGTGCCAGCAGCTTCGGGGGAGAGCTTAACTATGGCTACACCTTC.

The chain combines TRBV9 with TRBJ1-6; D perhaps matches TRBD1 (5 bases). Germline assignment: CDR1 SGDLS and CDR2 YYNGEE. V lost 0 bases and J lost 8, with 9 bases in between. This CDR3 has 14 residues. The CDR3 is CASSVGTGDSPLHF. CDR3 nucleotide sequence: TGTGCCAGCAGCGTAGGAACAGGAGATTCACCCCTCCACTTT.

This rearrangement joins TRBV21-1 to TRBJ2-1; TRBD2, the D gene given by the table, was not confirmed from the DNA. TRBV21-1 is assigned pseudogene status. The CDR3 length is 20 residues. The CDR3 loop is CASSKALVAGGPASYNEQFF. For the CDR3, the DNA is TGTGCCAGCAGCAAAGCGCTTGTAGCGGGAGGGCCGGCTTCCTACAATGAGCAGTTCTTC.

This chain joins TRBV9 and TRBJ2-1; 8 bases agree with TRBD1. The CDR3 has 16 amino acids. Germline CDR1 SGDLS, CDR2 YYNGEE. V gave up 0 bases and J gave up 7 bases; unmatched junction bases: 9. In DNA form, the CDR3 reads TGTGCCAGCAGCGTAGCCCCGGGACAGGCACAGAATGAGCAGTTCTTC. This translates into CASSVAPGQAQNEQFF.

This clone has a handful of counts. This chain joins TRBV19 and TRBJ1-5; TRBD1 matches at 11 bases. Germline V gives CDR1 LNHDA, CDR2 SQIVND (reference sequence). V lost 6 bases and J lost 6; bases outside the gene matches: 7. This CDR3 spans 15 amino acids. The CDR3: CASSPGTGGGQPQHF. The CDR3 DNA is TGTGCCAGTAGCCCGGGGACAGGGGGAGGTCAGCCCCAGCATTTT.

This clone was observed a handful of times. The rearrangement joins TRBV9 to TRBJ2-2; 13 nucleotides align to TRBD2. The ends lost 4 bases at V and 9 bases at J; junction bases unmatched: 6. Per the germline V gene, CDR1 is SGDLS and CDR2 is YYNGEE. The CDR3 runs to 15 residues. CDR3 bases: TGTGCCAGCAGCCCAACTAGCGGGGGGGCTTGGGAGCTGTTTTTT. Protein product: CASSPTSGGAWELFF.

There are a few counts of this clone. The rearrangement joins TRBV7-3 to TRBJ2-1, with D maybe TRBD1 (6 bases). CDR1 SGHTA and CDR2 FQGTGA come from the germline V gene. The CDR3 runs 15 residues. Trimming shortened V by 0 bases and J by 0 bases, and 6 bases separated the two germline ends. The CDR3 here is CASSLTGGSYNEQFF. As DNA, the CDR3 is TGTGCCAGCAGCTTAACAGGGGGCTCCTACAATGAGCAGTTCTTC.

The CDR3 DNA sequence: TGTGCCAGCAGTTCCCCCACCTGGACTAGCGGGAGCGATGAGCAGTTCTTC. Translation gives CASSSPTWTSGSDEQFF. This rearrangement joins TRBV28 to TRBJ2-1; 13 nucleotides line up with TRBD2. Germline V lookup: CDR1 MDHEN, CDR2 SYDVKM. The CDR3 totals 17 residues. J gave up 8 bases and V 4 bases, and 11 bases lay outside the gene matches.

CDR3: CASSSEYEGASTDTQYF. The CDR3 coding sequence is TGTGCCAGCAGCTCCGAGTACGAGGGAGCGAGCACAGATACGCAGTATTTT. The rearrangement uses TRBV7-3 and TRBJ2-3; D possibly corresponds to TRBD2 (5 bases). The CDR3 is 17 residues long. Trimming took off 4 bases at V and 0 bases at J, with 17 bases between the two ends. Per the germline V gene, CDR1 is SGHTA and CDR2 is FQGTGA.

The V call is TRBV5-1, the J call TRBJ1-1; D is perhaps TRBD1 (6 bases). Germline V gene lookup returns CDR1 SGHRS and CDR2 YFSETQ. Trimming shortened V by 4 bases and J by 4 bases, and 17 bases separated the two germline ends. The length of the CDR3 is 15 residues. CDR3 nucleotide sequence: TGCGCCAGCAGCCTCGGGACATGGGCGGGCACTGAAGCTTTCTTT. Its translation: CASSLGTWAGTEAFF.

This clone was seen only once. The chain couples TRBV7-8 to TRBJ2-3, with 7 positions matching TRBD1. With 2 bases clipped from V and 4 bases from J, the junction kept 9 bases outside the gene matches. The CDR3 has 16 residues. CDR1 is SGHVS, CDR2 FQNEAQ, per germline. The DNA for the CDR3 is TGTGCCAGCAGCTTAAGGACAGGAAGAGGAGCAGATACGCAGTATTTT. Protein product: CASSLRTGRGADTQYF.